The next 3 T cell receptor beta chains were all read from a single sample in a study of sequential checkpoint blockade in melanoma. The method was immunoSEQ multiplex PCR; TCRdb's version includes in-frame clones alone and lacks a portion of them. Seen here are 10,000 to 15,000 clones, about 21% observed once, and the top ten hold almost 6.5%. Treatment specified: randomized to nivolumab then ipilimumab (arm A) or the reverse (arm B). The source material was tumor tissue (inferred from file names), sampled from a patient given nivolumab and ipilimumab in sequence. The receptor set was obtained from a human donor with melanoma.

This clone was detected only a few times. The CDR3 is CASSPTSGGANEQFF. CDR3 DNA sequence: TGTGCCAGCAGCCCCACTAGCGGGGGGGCGAATGAGCAGTTCTTC. The V and J genes are TRBV11-3 and TRBJ2-1; 13 bases line up with TRBD2. This CDR3 comprises 15 residues. The V gene end was trimmed by 5 bases and the J gene end by 7 bases; junction bases not matched to a gene: 5. Germline CDR1 reads SGHNT; CDR2 reads YENEEA.

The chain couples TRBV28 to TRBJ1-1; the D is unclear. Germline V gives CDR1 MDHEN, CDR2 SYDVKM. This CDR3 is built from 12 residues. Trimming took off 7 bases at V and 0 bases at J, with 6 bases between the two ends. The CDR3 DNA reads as TGTGCCAGCATTGGAATGAACACTGAAGCTTTCTTT. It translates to CASIGMNTEAFF.

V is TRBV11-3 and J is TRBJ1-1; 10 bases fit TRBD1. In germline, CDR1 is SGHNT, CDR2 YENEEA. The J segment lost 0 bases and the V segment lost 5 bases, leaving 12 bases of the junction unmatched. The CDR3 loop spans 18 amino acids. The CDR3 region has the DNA TGTGCCAGCAGCCGGGGGTGGGGACAGGGGCGGTTGAACACTGAAGCTTTCTTT. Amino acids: CASSRGWGQGRLNTEAFF.